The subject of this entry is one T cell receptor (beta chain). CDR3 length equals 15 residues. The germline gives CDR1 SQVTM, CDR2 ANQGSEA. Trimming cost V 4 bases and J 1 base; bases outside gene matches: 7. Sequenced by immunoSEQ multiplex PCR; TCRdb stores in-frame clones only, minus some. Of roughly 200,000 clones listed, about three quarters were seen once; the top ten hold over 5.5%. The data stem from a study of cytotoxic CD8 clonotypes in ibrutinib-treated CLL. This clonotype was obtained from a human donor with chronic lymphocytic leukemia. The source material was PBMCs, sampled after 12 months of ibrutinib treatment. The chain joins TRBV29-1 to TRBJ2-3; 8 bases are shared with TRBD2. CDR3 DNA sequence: TGCAGCGTTGCGGCCGCGGGGGGAGGCACAGATACGCAGTATTTT. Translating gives CSVAAAGGGTDTQYF.